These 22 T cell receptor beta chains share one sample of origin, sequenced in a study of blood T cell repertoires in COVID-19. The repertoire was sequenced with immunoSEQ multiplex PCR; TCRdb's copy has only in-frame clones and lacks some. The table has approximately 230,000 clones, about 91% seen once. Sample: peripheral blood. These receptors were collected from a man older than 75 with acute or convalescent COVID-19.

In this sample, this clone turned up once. CDR3 loop: CASSVTTGRSPLHF. In nucleotides, the CDR3 is TGCGCCAGCAGCGTAACGACAGGGAGATCACCCCTCCACTTT. The chain employs TRBV5-1 and TRBJ1-6; TRBD1 matches at 7 bases. V trimming: 4 bases; J trimming: 10 bases; junction bases outside the gene matches: 8. The germline gives CDR1 SGHRS, CDR2 YFSETQ. The CDR3 runs to 14 residues.

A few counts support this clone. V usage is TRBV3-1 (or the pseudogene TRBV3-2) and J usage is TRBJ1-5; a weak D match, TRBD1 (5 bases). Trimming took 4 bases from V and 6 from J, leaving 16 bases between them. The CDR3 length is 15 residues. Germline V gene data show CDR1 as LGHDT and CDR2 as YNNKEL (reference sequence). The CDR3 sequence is CASSPRGMGAQPQHF. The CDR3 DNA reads TGTGCCAGCAGCCCCCGGGGGATGGGAGCTCAGCCCCAGCATTTT.

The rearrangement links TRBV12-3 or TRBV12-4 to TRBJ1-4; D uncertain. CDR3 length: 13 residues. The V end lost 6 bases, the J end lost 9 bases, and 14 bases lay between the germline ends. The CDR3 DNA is TGTGCCAGCAGAGCCTTTACGATGCAAAAACTGTTTTTT. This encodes CASRAFTMQKLFF.

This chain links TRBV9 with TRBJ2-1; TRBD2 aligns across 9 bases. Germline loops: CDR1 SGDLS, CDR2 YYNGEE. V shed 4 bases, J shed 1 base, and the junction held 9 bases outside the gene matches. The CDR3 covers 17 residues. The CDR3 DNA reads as TGTGCCAGCAGCCGCGCCCGTAGCGGGGGTTCCTACAATGAGCAGTTCTTC. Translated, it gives CASSRARSGGSYNEQFF.

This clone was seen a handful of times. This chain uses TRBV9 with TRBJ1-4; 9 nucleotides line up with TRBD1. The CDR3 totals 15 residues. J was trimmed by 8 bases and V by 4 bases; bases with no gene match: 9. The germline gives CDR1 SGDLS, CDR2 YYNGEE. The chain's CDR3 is CASSPRTGAGEKLFF. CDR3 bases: TGTGCCAGCAGCCCCCGGACAGGGGCCGGAGAAAAACTGTTTTTT.

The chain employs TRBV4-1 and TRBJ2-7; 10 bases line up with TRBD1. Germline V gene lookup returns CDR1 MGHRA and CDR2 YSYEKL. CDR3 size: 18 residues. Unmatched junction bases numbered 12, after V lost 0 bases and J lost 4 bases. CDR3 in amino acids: CASSQDSPWTGGSYEQYF. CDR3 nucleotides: TGCGCCAGCAGCCAAGATTCCCCATGGACAGGGGGATCATACGAGCAGTACTTC.

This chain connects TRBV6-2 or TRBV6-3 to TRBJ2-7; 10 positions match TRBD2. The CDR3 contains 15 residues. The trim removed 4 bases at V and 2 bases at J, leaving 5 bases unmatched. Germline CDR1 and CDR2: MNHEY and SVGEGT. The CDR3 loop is CASSSSGGVAYEQYF. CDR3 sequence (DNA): TGTGCCAGCAGTTCCAGCGGGGGGGTAGCCTACGAGCAGTACTTC.

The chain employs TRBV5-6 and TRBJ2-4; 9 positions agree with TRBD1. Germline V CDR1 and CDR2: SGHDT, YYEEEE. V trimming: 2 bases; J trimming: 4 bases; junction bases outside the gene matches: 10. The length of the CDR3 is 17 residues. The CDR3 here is CASSLLNRQGGKNIQYF. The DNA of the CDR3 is TGTGCCAGCAGCTTACTTAATCGACAGGGGGGGAAAAACATTCAGTACTTC. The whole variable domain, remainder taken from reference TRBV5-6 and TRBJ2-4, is DAGVTQSPTHLIKTRGQQVTLRCSPKSGHDTVSWYQQALGQGPQFIFQYYEEEERQRGNFPDRFSGHQFPNYSSELNVNALLLGDSALYLCASSLLNRQGGKNIQYFGAGTRLSVL.

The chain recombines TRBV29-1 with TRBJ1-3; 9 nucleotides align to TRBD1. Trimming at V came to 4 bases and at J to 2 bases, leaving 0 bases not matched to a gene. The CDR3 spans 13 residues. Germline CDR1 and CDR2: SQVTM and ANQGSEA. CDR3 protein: CSVGDRAGNTIYF. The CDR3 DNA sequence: TGCAGCGTTGGGGACAGGGCTGGAAACACCATATATTTT.

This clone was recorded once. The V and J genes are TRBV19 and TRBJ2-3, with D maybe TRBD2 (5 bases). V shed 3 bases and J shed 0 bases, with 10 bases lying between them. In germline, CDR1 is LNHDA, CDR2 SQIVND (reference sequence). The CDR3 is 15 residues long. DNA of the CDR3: TGTGCCAGTAGTATCAGACGGACTAGCACAGATACGCAGTATTTT. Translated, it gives CASSIRRTSTDTQYF.

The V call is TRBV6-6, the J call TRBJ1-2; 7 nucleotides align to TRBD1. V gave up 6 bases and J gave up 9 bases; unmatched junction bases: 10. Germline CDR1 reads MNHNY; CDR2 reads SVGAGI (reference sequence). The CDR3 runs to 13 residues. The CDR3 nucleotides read TGTGCCAGCAGACTAACGACAGGGATGAGCTACACCTTC. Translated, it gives CASRLTTGMSYTF.

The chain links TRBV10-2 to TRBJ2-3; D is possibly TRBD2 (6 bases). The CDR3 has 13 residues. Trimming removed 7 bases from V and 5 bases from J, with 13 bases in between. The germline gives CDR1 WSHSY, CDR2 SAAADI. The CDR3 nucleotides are TGCGCCAGCACTCGGGCCGGGGGAGATACGCAGTATTTT. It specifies CASTRAGGDTQYF.

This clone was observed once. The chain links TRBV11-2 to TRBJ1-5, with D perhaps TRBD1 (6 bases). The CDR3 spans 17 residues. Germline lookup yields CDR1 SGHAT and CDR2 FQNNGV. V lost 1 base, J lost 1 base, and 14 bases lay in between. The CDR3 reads CASSLVSGAVSNQPQHF. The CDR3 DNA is TGTGCCAGCAGCTTAGTGTCAGGGGCTGTCAGCAATCAGCCCCAGCATTTT.

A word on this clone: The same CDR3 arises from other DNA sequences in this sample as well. The CDR3 region has the DNA TGTGCCAGCAACACAGGGTCCTACAATGAGCAGTTCTTC. Translating it yields CASNTGSYNEQFF. The J gene is TRBJ2-1, the V gene TRBV6-5, with D maybe TRBD1 (6 bases). Germline-derived CDR1 and CDR2 are MNHEY and SVGAGI. There are 13 residues in the CDR3. V shed 7 bases and J shed 1 base, with 8 bases lying between them.

CDR3 in amino acids: CASSDLRFSYNEQFF. Here the CDR3 DNA reads TGTGCCAGCAGTGACCTCAGATTCTCCTACAATGAGCAGTTCTTC. The V gene is TRBV25-1, the J gene TRBJ2-1; D not certain. Germline V gene sequence: CDR1 MGHDK, CDR2 SYGVNS. The length of the CDR3 is 15 residues. V was shortened by 3 bases and J by 0 bases, with 9 bases between the two germline ends.

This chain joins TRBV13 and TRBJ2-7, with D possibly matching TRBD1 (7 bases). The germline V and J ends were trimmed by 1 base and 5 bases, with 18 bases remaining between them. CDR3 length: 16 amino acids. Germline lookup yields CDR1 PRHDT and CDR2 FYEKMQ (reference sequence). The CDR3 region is CASSLVGSEGAHEQYF. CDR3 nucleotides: TGTGCCAGCAGCTTAGTAGGGTCGGAGGGGGCCCACGAGCAGTACTTC.

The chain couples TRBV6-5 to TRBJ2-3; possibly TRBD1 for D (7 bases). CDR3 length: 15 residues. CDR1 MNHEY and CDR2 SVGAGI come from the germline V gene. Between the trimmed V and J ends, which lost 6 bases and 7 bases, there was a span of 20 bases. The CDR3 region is CASSLAAGGRNTQYF. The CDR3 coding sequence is TGTGCCAGCAGCTTAGCGGCAGGGGGACGAAATACGCAGTATTTT.

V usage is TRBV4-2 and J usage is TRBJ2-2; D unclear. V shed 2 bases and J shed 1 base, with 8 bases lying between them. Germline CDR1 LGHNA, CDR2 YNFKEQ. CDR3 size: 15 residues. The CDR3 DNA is TGTGCCAGCAGCCAACCAACAGTGAACACCGGGGAGCTGTTTTTT. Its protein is CASSQPTVNTGELFF.

CDR3: CASSFIGLGTGGYNYGYTF. CDR3 DNA: TGTGCCAGCAGCTTCATAGGATTGGGGACAGGGGGTTATAACTATGGCTACACCTTC. V gene TRBV7-2 combines with J gene TRBJ1-2; 11 bases map to TRBD1. Germline V gene data show CDR1 as SGHTA and CDR2 as FQGNSA. Germline trimming cut 3 bases from V and 1 base from J; bases unmatched to any gene: 13. The CDR3 runs 19 residues.

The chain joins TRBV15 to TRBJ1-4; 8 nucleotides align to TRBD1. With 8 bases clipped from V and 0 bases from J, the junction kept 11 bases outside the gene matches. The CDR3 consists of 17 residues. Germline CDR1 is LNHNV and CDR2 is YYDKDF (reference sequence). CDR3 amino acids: CATGNPGQAATNEKLFF. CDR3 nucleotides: TGTGCCACCGGGAATCCGGGACAGGCGGCAACTAATGAAAAACTGTTTTTT.

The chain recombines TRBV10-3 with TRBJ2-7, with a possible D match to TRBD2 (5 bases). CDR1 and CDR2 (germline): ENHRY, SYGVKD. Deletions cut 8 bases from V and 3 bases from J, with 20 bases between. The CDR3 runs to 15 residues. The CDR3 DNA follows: TGTGCCATCGGAGGACCCTCGGACGCGATCTACGAGCAGTACTTC. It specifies CAIGGPSDAIYEQYF.

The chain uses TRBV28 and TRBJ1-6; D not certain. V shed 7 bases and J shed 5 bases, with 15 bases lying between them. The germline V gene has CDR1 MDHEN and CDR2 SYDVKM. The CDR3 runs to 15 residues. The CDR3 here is CASTSYQPDNSPLHF. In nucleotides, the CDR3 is TGTGCCAGCACTAGTTATCAGCCGGATAATTCACCCCTCCACTTT.